What follows are 10 T cell receptor beta chains derived from one specimen sequenced in a study of cytomegalovirus exposure and HLA in healthy donors (TCRdb year 2017). Library construction relied on the immunoSEQ multiplex PCR assay. For the multiplex PCR, a mixture combining 60 forward primers for TCR Vbeta segments and 13 reverse primers for TCR Jbeta segments was used. TCRdb limited this immuneACCESS table to in-frame rearrangements with V and J called. A share of clones is missing; checked studies link under half to unresolved V genes, and the rest is unexplained. Counted in this sample were 90,000 to 150,000 clones; around three quarters of them appeared once. The biggest ten clones account for 4% to 5% of the sample. The sequenced sample was PBMCs. These receptors originate from a man aged 45 to 65 in good health and CMV-seropositive.

Here the CDR3 reads CASRILTGSEQYF. Written as DNA, the CDR3 is TGTGCCAGCAGGATCTTAACAGGGAGCGAGCAGTACTTC. The chain uses TRBV28 and TRBJ2-5; D might be TRBD1 (6 bases). The last part of the DNA fits TRBJ2-7 better; the J call may be wrong. The CDR3 sequence is 13 residues long. Germline V gene lookup returns CDR1 MDHEN and CDR2 SYDVKM.

The chain joins TRBV19 to TRBJ1-1; D perhaps matches TRBD1 (6 bases). The germline CDR1 and CDR2 sequences are LNHDA and SQIVND (reference sequence). The CDR3 is made up of 14 amino acids. Trimming pared 6 bases from V and 1 base from J, leaving 12 bases between. CDR3 region: CASRIQGSNTEAFF. The CDR3 DNA reads as TGTGCCAGTAGGATACAGGGATCGAACACTGAAGCTTTCTTT.

The V and J genes are TRBV7-3 and TRBJ2-5, with D maybe TRBD1 (8 bases). There are 16 residues in the CDR3. Trimming cost V 5 bases and J 4 bases, with 20 bases left between them. Germline V gives CDR1 SGHTA, CDR2 FQGTGA. The CDR3 sequence: CASSRGTGGRGETQYF. CDR3 DNA sequence: TGTGCCAGCAGCCGGGGTACAGGGGGGAGGGGAGAGACCCAGTACTTC.

V gene TRBV5-1 combines with J gene TRBJ2-1, with TRBD2 matching 14 bases. This CDR3 has 18 amino acids. The V and J ends lost 3 bases and 5 bases, in that order; junction bases with no gene match: 10. The germline CDR1 and CDR2 sequences are SGHRS and YFSETQ. The CDR3 nucleotides read TGCGCCAGCAGCTCTACCGGGACTAGCGGGAGCAAGAACAATGAGCAGTTCTTC. Translating it yields CASSSTGTSGSKNNEQFF.

The chain recombines TRBV5-6 with TRBJ1-3; D is undetermined. V was shortened by 4 bases and J by 0 bases, with 11 bases between the two germline ends. CDR3 length: 15 amino acids. Germline lookup yields CDR1 SGHDT and CDR2 YYEEEE. CDR3 sequence reads: CASSAAWSSGNTIYF. The CDR3 DNA follows: TGTGCCAGCAGCGCGGCATGGAGCTCTGGAAACACCATATATTTT.

The chain recombines TRBV30 with TRBJ1-1; weak D call: TRBD1 (6 bases). The germline V gene has CDR1 GTSNPN and CDR2 SVGIG (reference sequence). Trimming took off 3 bases at V and 0 bases at J, with 8 bases between the two ends. The CDR3 is 13 amino acids. For the CDR3, the DNA is TGTGCCTGGAGCAGGGGCCTGAACACTGAAGCTTTCTTT. It yields the protein CAWSRGLNTEAFF.

The rearrangement joins TRBV5-6 to TRBJ1-5, with 9 bases aligning to TRBD1. Losses at the gene ends were 0 bases for V and 5 bases for J; bases not matched to a gene: 0. Looked up from germline, CDR1 is SGHDT and CDR2 is YYEEEE. CDR3 length: 14 amino acids. Written as DNA, the CDR3 is TGTGCCAGCAGCTTGGGACAGGGGGATCAGCCCCAGCATTTT. This codes for CASSLGQGDQPQHF.

The rearrangement links TRBV2 to TRBJ2-6, with TRBD1 matching over 7 bases. After removal of 6 bases from V and 0 bases from J, the junction contained 5 bases not matched to a gene. Germline CDR1 SNHLY, CDR2 FYNNEI. The CDR3 contains 16 residues. The CDR3 here is CASRRDSTSGANVLTF. CDR3 coding DNA: TGTGCCAGCAGGAGGGACAGTACCTCTGGGGCCAACGTCCTGACTTTC.

This clone came up many times. This sequence joins TRBV19 and TRBJ1-5; TRBD1 might be the D (5 bases). Trimming pared 7 bases from V and 5 bases from J, leaving 12 bases between. This CDR3 has 13 amino acids. From germline, CDR1 is LNHDA and CDR2 SQIVND (reference sequence). CDR3 amino acids: CASTADTYQPQHF. The CDR3 DNA reads TGTGCCAGTACCGCGGACACATATCAGCCCCAGCATTTT.

The chain has TRBV2 and TRBJ2-5; no clear D. Trimming shortened V by 5 bases and J by 9 bases, and 10 bases separated the two germline ends. This CDR3 has 11 residues. Per the germline V gene, CDR1 is SNHLY and CDR2 is FYNNEI. The CDR3 is CASSPDSAQYF. CDR3 in DNA: TGTGCCAGCAGTCCTGATTCGGCCCAGTACTTC.